This section outlines one T cell receptor beta chain sequence together with its context. The CDR3 runs to 15 residues. V dropped 8 bases and J dropped 2; count of bases not matched to a gene: 3. Germline V gene lookup returns CDR1 MNHEY and CDR2 SVGAGI. The record originates from a study of blood T cell repertoires in COVID-19. Only in-frame clones appear in the TCRdb table, and some are missing; sequencing was by immunoSEQ multiplex PCR. The sample has approximately 270,000 clones, more than 85% seen once. The sequenced sample was peripheral blood. This sequence joins TRBV6-5 and TRBJ2-1; 13 nucleotides agree with TRBD2. The clonotype comes from a man aged 25-45 years with acute or convalescent COVID-19. DNA for the CDR3: TGTGCCAGCGCCGGACTAGCGGGAGCCTACAATGAGCAGTTCTTC. It specifies CASAGLAGAYNEQFF.